The source of this T cell receptor (beta chain) is a study of T cells in localized non-small cell lung cancer. Method: immunoSEQ multiplex PCR; TCRdb's copy keeps in-frame clones and lacks some. The data show 1,600 or so clones, 25% seen once. This clone is categorized as medium-sized. The clonotype was recovered from a male donor older than 55 with stage II lung adenocarcinoma. The source was normal lung tissue next to the tumor, collected before any cancer treatment.

The CDR3 sequence: CASSLYGQGANEQYF. As DNA, the CDR3 is TGTGCCAGCAGCTTATACGGACAGGGGGCTAACGAGCAGTACTTC. The rearrangement uses TRBV11-3 and TRBJ2-7, with 11 bases lining up with TRBD1. V lost 2 bases and J lost 5; bases outside the gene matches: 5. The CDR3 sequence is 15 residues long. Germline CDR1 is SGHNT and CDR2 is YENEEA.